This T cell receptor beta chain was recorded in a study of blood T cell repertoires in COVID-19. This clone has only one observation. Germline CDR1 SNHLY, CDR2 FYNNEI. The CDR3 runs to 12 residues. The germline V and J ends were trimmed by 6 bases and 6 bases, with 11 bases remaining between them. TCRdb keeps only in-frame clones here, not all; method: immunoSEQ multiplex PCR. The sample lists 250,000 to 300,000 clones, approximately 85% occurring once. Sequenced: peripheral blood. This TCR derives from a man aged 45 to 65 with active or convalescent COVID-19. The rearrangement uses TRBV2 and TRBJ1-1; perhaps TRBD1 as D (5 bases). DNA for the CDR3: TGTGCCAGCAGCCGGATAGGGGCTGAAGCTTTCTTT. Its protein is CASSRIGAEAFF.